The 5 T cell receptor beta chains given below trace back to one sample, sequenced in a study of blood T cell repertoires in COVID-19 (dated by TCRdb to 2018 to 2020). The library was built by means of the immunoSEQ multiplex PCR assay. The table was pulled from immuneACCESS by TCRdb, which kept in-frame rearrangements only. Such tables lose some clones; where checked, under half of the loss comes from unresolved V genes, and the rest has no known cause. This sample is represented by some 180,000 clones; approximately 80% of them were singletons. Of the sample, 6% to 8.5% is held by the ten largest clones. Sequencing input: peripheral blood. The receptors stem from a man aged 60-69 years with acute or convalescent COVID-19.

The chain couples TRBV28 to TRBJ1-5; TRBD1 is a possible D gene (6 bases). The CDR3 is 14 amino acids. Trimming stripped 5 bases from V and 4 bases from J, with 12 bases between. The germline V gene encodes CDR1 MDHEN and CDR2 SYDVKM. For the CDR3, the DNA is TGTGCCAGCAGTGATCAGGGGCCTAATCAGCCCCAGCATTTT. It yields the protein CASSDQGPNQPQHF.

The chain has TRBV5-1 and TRBJ1-2, with a tentative D call TRBD1 (6 bases). The V end was cut by 1 base, the J end by 2 bases, with 9 bases between. This CDR3 region has 14 residues. Per the germline V gene, CDR1 is SGHRS and CDR2 is YFSETQ. The CDR3 here is CASSLTTGNYGYTF. The CDR3 nucleotides are TGCGCCAGCAGCTTGACGACAGGAAACTATGGCTACACCTTC.

This clone was recorded once. The rearrangement uses TRBV5-1 and TRBJ2-3, with 8 bases that match TRBD1. The length of the CDR3 is 16 residues. Germline V gene lookup returns CDR1 SGHRS and CDR2 YFSETQ. V was pared by 3 bases and J by 1 base, with 7 bases of the junction left unmatched. CDR3 in DNA: TGCGCCAGCAGCTATGGTCCGGGACAGGGCACAGATACGCAGTATTTT. Its translation is CASSYGPGQGTDTQYF.

As DNA, the CDR3 is TGTGCCAGCAGTGACAGGGGGACAAACTATGGCTACACCTTC. Translated, it gives CASSDRGTNYGYTF. This chain connects TRBV2 to TRBJ1-2, with TRBD1 identical over 7 bases. Germline V gene sequence: CDR1 SNHLY, CDR2 FYNNEI. V lost 3 bases and J lost 2; bases outside the gene matches: 3. There are 14 residues in the CDR3.

Notes on this clone: One end of the junction fails to match germline, which may point to a read error. This sequence joins TRBV7-9 and TRBJ2-1, with D possibly matching TRBD1 (6 bases). Germline lookup yields CDR1 SEHNR and CDR2 FQNEAQ (reference sequence). The CDR3 is 11 amino acids. The CDR3 DNA reads TGTGCCAGCAGCTTTACAGGGCCCGGGCTCTTC. It is translated as CASSFTGPGLF.